Below, 24 T cell receptor beta chains from the same sample are listed, as sequenced in a study of T cells in Graves' hyperthyroidism and ophthalmopathy. Researchers amplified the TCR beta CDR3 regions from RNA transcripts. Primed by the HTBI set, a first-round RT-PCR was run on the TCR CDR3. One entry per CDR3 protein, called by TCRdb with MiXCR from the multiplex PCR reads. Of some 580,000 distinct CDR3 sequences in the sample, 16% were seen once. Specimen: blood. The source of these receptors is a woman aged 40 to 49 with Graves' ophthalmopathy.

This clonotype appeared a few times. The chain couples TRBV6-5 to TRBJ2-5; 8 bases align to TRBD2. V lost 0 bases and J lost 2; bases outside the gene matches: 5. The CDR3 is 16 residues long. Per germline, CDR1 MNHEY and CDR2 SVGAGI. The CDR3 region has the DNA TGTGCCAGCAGTTACTCGAGGTCTAGCGGGCAAGAGACCCAGTACTTC. Amino acids: CASSYSRSSGQETQYF.

The chain uses TRBV6-9 and TRBJ1-6; the match to TRBD1 covers 7 bases. Germline CDR1 reads MNHGY; CDR2 reads SVAAGI. This CDR3 spans 18 amino acids. V gave up 4 bases and J gave up 7 bases; unmatched junction bases: 16. The CDR3 DNA reads as TGTGCCAGCAGTTCAGGCACATACCGACAGGGAGAAAATTCACCCCTCCACTTT. It yields the protein CASSSGTYRQGENSPLHF.

This clonotype was seen at least ten times. The chain carries TRBV16 and TRBJ2-7; D might be TRBD2 (7 bases). CDR3 length equals 16 residues. V gave up 2 bases and J gave up 0 bases, with 14 bases separating them. The V gene's germline CDR1 is KGHSY and CDR2 FQNENV. CDR3 sequence: CASSQVRGASSYEQYF. The CDR3 DNA follows: TGTGCCAGCAGCCAAGTTCGGGGGGCCAGCTCCTACGAGCAGTACTTC. Full variable domain (remainder filled in from reference TRBV16 and TRBJ2-7): GEEVAQTPKHLVRGEGQKAKLYCAPIKGHSYVFWYQQVLKNEFKFLISFQNENVFDETGMPKERFSAKCLPNSPCSLEIQATKLEDSAVYFCASSQVRGASSYEQYFGPGTRLTVT.

This clonotype occurred many times. This chain links TRBV12-3 or TRBV12-4 with TRBJ1-4; weak D call: TRBD1 (5 bases). V dropped 4 bases and J dropped 0 bases, with 9 bases sitting between them. This CDR3 spans 15 amino acids. The CDR3, as DNA: TGTGCCAGCAGTTCGGGGGTTGCAACTAATGAAAAACTGTTTTTT. Translation: CASSSGVATNEKLFF.

This clonotype was found many times. V and J are TRBV27 and TRBJ2-6; a weak D match, TRBD1 (5 bases). Deletions cut 3 bases from V and 2 bases from J, with 8 bases between. This CDR3 has 15 residues. Germline V gene lookup returns CDR1 MNHEY and CDR2 SMNVEV (reference sequence). The CDR3 protein is CASSFKGAGANVLTF. The CDR3 coding sequence is TGTGCCAGCAGTTTTAAAGGGGCTGGGGCCAACGTCCTGACTTTC. Filled out from reference TRBV27 and TRBJ2-6, the complete variable domain reads EAQVTQNPRYLITVTGKKLTVTCSQNMNHEYMSWYRQDPGLGLRQIYYSMNVEVTDKGDVPEGYKVSRKEKRNFPLILESPSPNQTSLYFCASSFKGAGANVLTFGAGSRLTVL.

The chain joins TRBV19 to TRBJ2-5; TRBD2 matches 15 bases. Trimming at V came to 6 bases and at J to 0 bases, leaving 8 bases not matched to a gene. The CDR3 spans 18 residues. Germline lookup yields CDR1 LNHDA and CDR2 SQIVND (reference sequence). CDR3 amino acids: CASSIPRTSGGDQETQYF. CDR3 bases: TGTGCCAGTAGCATTCCGCGGACTAGCGGGGGGGACCAAGAGACCCAGTACTTC.

This clonotype showed up many times. The chain uses TRBV5-1 and TRBJ2-5, with D perhaps TRBD1 (5 bases). The CDR3 runs 15 residues. Germline values: CDR1 SGHRS, CDR2 YFSETQ. V was clipped by 2 bases and J by 2 bases, with 13 bases between them. The CDR3 here is CASSFRVPEQETQYF. The CDR3 DNA follows: TGCGCCAGCAGCTTCAGGGTTCCAGAGCAAGAGACCCAGTACTTC.

This clonotype occurred a few times. The chain carries TRBV7-6 and TRBJ2-7; 7 bases match TRBD1. Trimming took 5 bases from V and 7 from J; bases not matched to a gene: 11. Germline V gene data show CDR1 as SGHVS and CDR2 as FNYEAQ. The CDR3 loop spans 14 amino acids. The CDR3 bases are TGTGCCAGCAGCCAGGACAGGTGGGGTGGTGAGCAGTACTTC. It is translated as CASSQDRWGGEQYF.

The chain is built from TRBV28 and TRBJ2-7; no firm D call. The CDR3 runs 13 residues. In germline, CDR1 is MDHEN, CDR2 SYDVKM. V shed 5 bases and J shed 8 bases, with 16 bases lying between them. The CDR3 sequence is CASSTGPVIKQYF. DNA of the CDR3: TGTGCCAGCAGTACCGGGCCAGTCATCAAGCAGTACTTC.

There are a few counts of this clonotype. The junction does not match germline at one end; this may be a read error. J is TRBJ2-5 and V is TRBV2; D ambiguous. This CDR3 spans 14 amino acids. CDR1 SNHLY and CDR2 FYNNEI come from the germline V gene. This CDR3 is CANSEDARWKTQYF. CDR3 nucleotide sequence: TGTGCCAACAGTGAAGACGCTAGGTGGAAGACCCAGTACTTC.

J is TRBJ2-1 and V is TRBV11-2; TRBD2 aligns across 13 bases. Germline values: CDR1 SGHAT, CDR2 FQNNGV. The CDR3 is 14 amino acids. Losses at the gene ends were 5 bases for V and 9 bases for J; bases not matched to a gene: 4. CDR3: CASSLRTSGSEQFF. CDR3 DNA sequence: TGTGCCAGCAGCCTCCGGACTAGCGGGAGTGAGCAGTTCTTC.

There are a few counts of this clonotype. At one of its ends the junction is not consistent with the germline gene, which may arise from a read error. The chain has TRBV2 and TRBJ2-5; no definite D call. Germline V gene lookup returns CDR1 SNHLY and CDR2 FYNNEI. This CDR3 comprises 10 residues. CDR3 in DNA: TGTGCCAGCAGTGAAGATAGGACCCACTTC. Protein product: CASSEDRTHF.

In this sample, this clonotype turned up many times. This chain uses TRBV6-1 with TRBJ2-7, with 9 nucleotides matching TRBD1. Trimming removed 5 bases from V and 0 bases from J; junction bases left unmatched: 5. Germline V gene sequence: CDR1 MNHNS, CDR2 SASEGT. CDR3 length: 15 amino acids. CDR3 nucleotides: TGTGCCAGCAGTAATCGACAGGGGGGCTCCTACGAGCAGTACTTC. This gives the protein CASSNRQGGSYEQYF.

V is TRBV10-3 and J is TRBJ2-5, with 9 bases lining up with TRBD1. With V trimmed by 8 bases and J by 3 bases, 10 bases remained unmatched. Germline CDR1 reads ENHRY; CDR2 reads SYGVKD. CDR3 length: 15 residues. This CDR3 is CAISRGTGLEETQYF. CDR3 in DNA: TGTGCCATCTCCAGAGGGACAGGGTTGGAAGAGACCCAGTACTTC.

As regards this clonotype: The CDR3 ends on some other residue instead of the conserved phenylalanine or tryptophan, so this is likely a read error. V is TRBV29-1 and J is TRBJ2-7; 15 positions match TRBD2. CDR1 and CDR2 (germline): SQVTM, ANQGSEA. Trimming at V came to 6 bases and at J to 3 bases, leaving 6 bases not matched to a gene. The CDR3 loop spans 15 amino acids. CDR3 region: CSVGLAGGPVYEQYS. CDR3 nucleotides: TGCAGCGTCGGACTAGCGGGAGGGCCCGTCTACGAGCAGTACTCC.

This clonotype was seen only once. The V call is TRBV10-3, the J call TRBJ1-2, with a tentative D call TRBD1 (5 bases). The V end was cut by 10 bases, the J end by 1 base, with 13 bases between. Germline V gene sequence: CDR1 ENHRY, CDR2 SYGVKD. This CDR3 spans 13 amino acids. Written as DNA, the CDR3 is TGTGCCACCTCAATCGACAGTAACTATGGCTACACCTTC. Encoded protein: CATSIDSNYGYTF.

Ten or more counts support this clonotype. The chain recombines TRBV7-6 with TRBJ1-4; tentative D call: TRBD1 (5 bases). The ends were cut back, 5 bases at V and 8 bases at J, with 18 bases in the middle. This CDR3 contains 15 residues. Germline V gene data show CDR1 as SGHVS and CDR2 as FNYEAQ. In DNA, the CDR3 is TGTGCCAGCAGCCCAACTACCGGGACGGCGGAAAAACTGTTTTTT. Amino acid sequence: CASSPTTGTAEKLFF.

This clonotype was seen repeatedly, ten times or more. This sequence joins TRBV2 and TRBJ2-4; D is unclear. The germline V gene has CDR1 SNHLY and CDR2 FYNNEI. The CDR3 length is 16 residues. V lost 7 bases, J lost 4 bases, and 20 bases lay in between. CDR3 sequence (DNA): TGTGCCAGCAATGGACGGGCCTCCCTACAAAAAAACATTCAGTACTTC. Amino acids: CASNGRASLQKNIQYF.

This clonotype has only one observation. V usage is TRBV6-2 or TRBV6-3 and J usage is TRBJ1-2; the match to TRBD1 covers 8 bases. The CDR3 has 17 amino acids. Trimming cost V 5 bases and J 6 bases; bases outside gene matches: 17. Germline CDR1 MNHEY, CDR2 SVGEGT. The DNA for the CDR3 is TGTGCCAGCAGTACCCACCAACCCAGGGGGCAAGGCCATGGCTACACCTTC. This sequence encodes CASSTHQPRGQGHGYTF.

This clonotype was counted many times. The chain recombines TRBV6-1 with TRBJ2-6; D remains unclear. Trimming took off 6 bases at V and 2 bases at J, with 5 bases between the two ends. The germline V gene encodes CDR1 MNHNS and CDR2 SASEGT. This CDR3 is 13 amino acids long. CDR3 sequence: CASRDPGANVLTF. CDR3 nucleotide sequence: TGTGCCAGCAGGGATCCTGGGGCCAACGTCCTGACTTTC.

In this sample, this clonotype turned up many times. The rearrangement uses TRBV6-1 and TRBJ2-3, with D tentatively TRBD1 (6 bases). Germline-derived CDR1 and CDR2 are MNHNS and SASEGT. Between the trimmed V and J ends, which lost 6 bases and 6 bases, there was a span of 25 bases. The CDR3 loop spans 17 amino acids. The CDR3 DNA reads as TGTGCCAGCAGCCGAGAGGTGCCCGGGACAATTCTTGATACGCAGTATTTT. It codes for CASSREVPGTILDTQYF.

This chain connects TRBV7-8 to TRBJ1-2; 7 positions match TRBD1. The CDR3 is made up of 12 amino acids. Germline CDR1 SGHVS, CDR2 FQNEAQ. V trimming: 4 bases; J trimming: 8 bases; junction bases outside the gene matches: 4. The CDR3: CASSSQGVGYTF. The CDR3 coding sequence is TGTGCCAGCAGCTCGCAGGGGGTAGGCTACACCTTC.

In its sample, this clonotype was seen a few times. The chain links TRBV10-3 to TRBJ2-1; D may be TRBD1 (6 bases). Germline V gene sequence: CDR1 ENHRY, CDR2 SYGVKD. Trimming pared 10 bases from V and 8 bases from J, leaving 18 bases between. CDR3 length: 13 amino acids. In DNA form, the CDR3 reads TGTGCCAACGGACAGACCGGTGCGGATGAGCAGTTCTTC. Protein product: CANGQTGADEQFF.

This clonotype was recorded many times. This chain links TRBV5-1 with TRBJ1-1; TRBD1 aligns across 7 bases. The CDR3 covers 12 residues. CDR1 is SGHRS and CDR2 is YFSETQ in the germline V gene. V shed 7 bases and J 6 bases; nucleotides not matched to a gene: 6. The chain's CDR3 is CASSDRDAEAFF. DNA of the CDR3: TGCGCCAGCTCCGACAGGGATGCTGAAGCTTTCTTT.